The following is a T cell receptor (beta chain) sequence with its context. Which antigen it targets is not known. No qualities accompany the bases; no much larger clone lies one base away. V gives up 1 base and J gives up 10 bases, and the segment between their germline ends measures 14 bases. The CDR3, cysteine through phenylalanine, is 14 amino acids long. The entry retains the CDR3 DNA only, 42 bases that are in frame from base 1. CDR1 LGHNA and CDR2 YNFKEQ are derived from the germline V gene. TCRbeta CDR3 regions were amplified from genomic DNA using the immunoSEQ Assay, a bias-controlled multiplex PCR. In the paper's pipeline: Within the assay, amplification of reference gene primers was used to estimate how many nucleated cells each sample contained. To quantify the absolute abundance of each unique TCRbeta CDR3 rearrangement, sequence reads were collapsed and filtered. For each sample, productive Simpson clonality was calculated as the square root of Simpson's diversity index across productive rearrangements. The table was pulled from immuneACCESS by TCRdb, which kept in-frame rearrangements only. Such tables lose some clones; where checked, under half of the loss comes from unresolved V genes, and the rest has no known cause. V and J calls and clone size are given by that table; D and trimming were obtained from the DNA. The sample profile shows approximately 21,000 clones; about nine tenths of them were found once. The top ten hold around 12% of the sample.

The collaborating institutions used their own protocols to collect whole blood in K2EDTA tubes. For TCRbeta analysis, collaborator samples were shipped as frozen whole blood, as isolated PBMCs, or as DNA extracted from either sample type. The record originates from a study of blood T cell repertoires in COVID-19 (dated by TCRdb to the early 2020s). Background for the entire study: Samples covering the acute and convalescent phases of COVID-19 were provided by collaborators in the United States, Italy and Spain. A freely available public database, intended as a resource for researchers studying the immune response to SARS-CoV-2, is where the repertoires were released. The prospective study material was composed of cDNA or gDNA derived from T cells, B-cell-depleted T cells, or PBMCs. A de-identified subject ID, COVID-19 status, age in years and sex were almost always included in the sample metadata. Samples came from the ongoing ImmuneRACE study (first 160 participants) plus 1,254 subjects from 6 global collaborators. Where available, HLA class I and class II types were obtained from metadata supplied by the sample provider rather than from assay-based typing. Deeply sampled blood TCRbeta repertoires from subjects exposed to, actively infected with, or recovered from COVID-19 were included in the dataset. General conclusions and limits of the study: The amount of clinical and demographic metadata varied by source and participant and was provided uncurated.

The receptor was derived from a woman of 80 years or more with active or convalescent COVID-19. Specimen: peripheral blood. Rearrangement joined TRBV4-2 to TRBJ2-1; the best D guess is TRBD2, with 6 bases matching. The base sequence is TGTGCCAGCAGCCAAGCGAATGGCGGGGTCGAGCAGTTCTTC. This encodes CASSQANGGVEQFF.